A single TCR beta chain is shown here with its context. No cognate antigen has been identified for it. This may stem from a read error, because a much larger clone lies one nucleotide away. The data belong to a study of molecular identifiers for immune sequencing clone quantification listed by TCRdb under 2018. Turning to the overall study: For a replicate experiment, the RNA from either 20,000 or 100,000 naive CD8 T cells was divided into five aliquots, and four of those aliquots went on to sequencing. This methods study used CD8 T cells to benchmark TCR RNA copy counting and molecular-identifier clustering-based TCR repertoire sequencing (MIDCIRS).

The investigation overall reported the following: In CMV-specific effector cells, over 99% of molecules were held by clones above 20 RNA copies, whereas under 1% of molecules were held by such clones in naive cells. The sizes of highly expanded clones could end up underestimated when identical TCR molecules share a barcode. A single cell's worth of spiked-in Jurkat TCR RNA was reported detectable even among under 1.1 million naive CD8 T cells. When barcode sub-clustering was not used, chimeric consensus sequences inflated TCR diversity, with chimeras reaching as high as 47%. Modeling gave 3 to 3.5 recovered TCR RNA copies per cell versus 8 to 10 by digital PCR, implying approximately 30% capture efficiency. The naive libraries included spiked-in Jurkat TCR RNA (10 copies' worth), and this Jurkat TCR RNA is not part of the donor repertoire.

There are 13 amino acids in the CDR3, from cysteine to phenylalanine inclusive. Kept here is only the CDR3 DNA, which spans 39 bases and is read in frame from base 1. Relative to germline, V is 1 base shorter and J is 8 bases shorter, with 11 bases between their ends. Library prep was done by PCR. The listed sequencing device is Illumina HiSeq 4000. Preparation of bulk TCR libraries followed a previously described approach, with the TCR primers listed in Table S5. Total RNA was purified with the Qiagen AllPrep DNA/RNA kit. Reads from multiple sequencing runs of the same library were pooled before analysis. The published analysis was carried out like this. Reads were retained only if the reads had an exact TCR constant sequence, and the retained reads were trimmed to 150 nt and grouped according to their 12-nt molecular barcodes. Reads within each barcode group were sub-clustered using a 15% Levenshtein threshold, and quality-weighted consensus sequences were constructed for each RNA molecule. Non-functional sequences were discarded, and so were lower-count sequences lying one edit away from another sequence. Based on fitting two negative binomial distributions, any barcode sub-cluster with under 20% of the maximum read count was discarded. TCRdb trimmed public reads at Q25 via fastp, called clones via MiXCR and kept in-frame beta chains. CDR3 protein duplicates are merged, each entry listing the most common genes and DNA. The V and J calls and clone size come from TCRdb's table, not from the authors' own analysis. This sample lists about 640,000 distinct CDR3 sequences; just under 20% were detected once. Of the sample, roughly 0.85% falls within the top ten clones.

Naive CD8 T cell libraries were made from approximately 22,000 to 940,000 sorted cells using 10%, 30% or 50% of purified RNA. Naive CD8 T cells, defined as CD8+CD4-CCR7+CD45RA+, were FACS-sorted into RLT Plus buffer on a BD FACSAria II. Roughly nine TCR copies' worth of Jurkat RNA were spiked into 20,000-1,000,000 naive CD8 T cell samples to test detection sensitivity. CD8 T cells were enriched with RosetteSep CD8+ T Cell Enrichment Cocktail and Ficoll-Paque, followed by ACK red cell lysis. Recombination connected TRBV12-3 or TRBV12-4 to TRBJ1-2, with the D gene uncertain. This TCR derives from a human donor in good health. Some libraries in this study had Jurkat cell RNA spiked in. Source material: naive CD8+ T cells from blood, with Jurkat cell RNA spiked in. The sample's cell subset or site label is to be understood as: FACS-sorted CD8+CD4-CCR7+CD45RA+ naive T cells. The sequence in DNA is TGTGCCAGCAGTTTAGTTTTTGCTGGAGGCTACACCTTC. This codes for CASSLVFAGGYTF.